This T cell receptor (beta chain) was sequenced for a study of T-cell memory formation after mild COVID-19. About the research overall: TCR clusters were mostly donor specific.

The CDR3 is 13 residues long. V was cut by 4 bases and J by 0 bases, with 9 bases left in between. Germline V gene data show CDR1 as GTSNPN and CDR2 as SVGIG (reference sequence). Whole-study findings and limits: CM and EM subsets held most contracting CD4+ clones; EMRA held CD8+ ones. In pre-infection memory, a portion of responding clones appeared, which suggested that cross-reactive memory joined.

TCR alpha and TCR beta cDNA libraries carrying sample barcodes and UMIs came from 5'RACE with constant-segment primers. TCRdb passed the 5' RACE reads through MiXCR, listing each CDR3 protein once. In the table there are fewer than 350,000 distinct CDR3 sequences, approximately 15% of which are singletons. On this clonotype: Its cognate antigen is unknown.

This sequence originates from a man between 18 and 35 years old who had mild COVID-19 (a few samples of this study predate the infection). Cell type and time point are not known. This chain joins TRBV30 and TRBJ1-2; D unclear. The sequencing sample was made of PBMCs or a T cell subset sorted from them (not recorded which). CDR3 DNA: TGTGCCTGGAACTACAAGGCTAACTATGGCTACACCTTC. Residues: CAWNYKANYGYTF.